The present entry profiles one T cell receptor (beta chain) with its context. The target antigen is unknown. Libraries were prepared by immunoSEQ multiplex PCR; TCRdb keeps only in-frame clonotypes and omits some of them. The repertoire includes 120,000 or so clones, 85% to 95% of them detected once, and approximately 5.1% sits in the top ten. This specimen belongs to a study of T cell responses to AZD1222 COVID-19 vaccine. Study results and caveats: CD4 TCRs associated with vaccination spanned spike, dominating at 160-218 and 743-854.

The CDR3 has 14 residues. Trimming shortened V by 3 bases and J by 8 bases, and 14 bases separated the two germline ends. Germline V gene lookup returns CDR1 SGHRS and CDR2 YFSETQ. Sample: peripheral blood, taken 28 days after the second AZD1222 dose. The chain carries TRBV5-1 and TRBJ2-2, with D perhaps TRBD2 (6 bases). The TCR was taken from an adult who received the AZD1222 COVID-19 vaccine. CDR3 amino acids: CASSWDWTLGELFF. CDR3 nucleotides: TGCGCCAGCAGCTGGGACTGGACACTGGGGGAGCTGTTTTTT.